This T cell receptor (beta chain) was retrieved from a study of cytomegalovirus exposure and HLA in healthy donors. This clone showed up just once. Germline V gene lookup returns CDR1 SEHNR and CDR2 FQNEAQ (reference sequence). The V gene lost 4 bases and the J gene lost 0 bases, with 12 bases spanning the gap. The CDR3 runs 15 residues. 13 Jbeta primers and 60 Vbeta primers were used for the PCR. Produced via immunoSEQ multiplex PCR; TCRdb's table is partial and in-frame only. The repertoire holds under 200,000 clones, with about 77% as singletons. The origin of this receptor is a woman aged 40 to 55 in good health and CMV-seropositive. Input material: PBMCs. The J gene is TRBJ1-1, the V gene TRBV7-9; tentatively, D is TRBD1 (5 bases). The CDR3 reads CASSSTGGMNTEAFF. As DNA, the CDR3 is TGTGCCAGCAGCTCTACCGGGGGGATGAACACTGAAGCTTTCTTT.